This T cell receptor beta chain is drawn from a study of cytomegalovirus exposure and HLA in healthy donors. Study-level results: More clonal expansion characterized HLA-associated TCR beta chains than equally common others in a later analysis. Most TCR sequences were rare, but some public TCRs occurred in many donors. Presence/absence analyses took donor sequencing depth as roughly uniform.

At collection, donors were nominally healthy, but unrecorded immune exposures were probable. PCR amplification relied on 60 Vbeta primers (plus 13 Jbeta primers). Method: immunoSEQ multiplex PCR; TCRdb's copy keeps in-frame clones and lacks some. The sample has 200,000 to 300,000 clones, around 76% seen once. Trimming took 2 bases from V and 1 from J, leaving 12 bases between them. The CDR3 has 15 amino acids. Germline loops: CDR1 WNHNN, CDR2 SYGVQD (reference sequence). As concerns this clone: Its antigen remains unidentified.

The sequenced material came from PBMCs. The origin of this receptor is a woman in her forties in good health and CMV-seropositive. The chain couples TRBV10-1 to TRBJ2-7; a weak D match, TRBD1 (5 bases). The DNA for the CDR3 is TGCGCCAGCAGTGAGATAACAGGAGCTTCCTACGAGCAGTACTTC. Protein: CASSEITGASYEQYF.